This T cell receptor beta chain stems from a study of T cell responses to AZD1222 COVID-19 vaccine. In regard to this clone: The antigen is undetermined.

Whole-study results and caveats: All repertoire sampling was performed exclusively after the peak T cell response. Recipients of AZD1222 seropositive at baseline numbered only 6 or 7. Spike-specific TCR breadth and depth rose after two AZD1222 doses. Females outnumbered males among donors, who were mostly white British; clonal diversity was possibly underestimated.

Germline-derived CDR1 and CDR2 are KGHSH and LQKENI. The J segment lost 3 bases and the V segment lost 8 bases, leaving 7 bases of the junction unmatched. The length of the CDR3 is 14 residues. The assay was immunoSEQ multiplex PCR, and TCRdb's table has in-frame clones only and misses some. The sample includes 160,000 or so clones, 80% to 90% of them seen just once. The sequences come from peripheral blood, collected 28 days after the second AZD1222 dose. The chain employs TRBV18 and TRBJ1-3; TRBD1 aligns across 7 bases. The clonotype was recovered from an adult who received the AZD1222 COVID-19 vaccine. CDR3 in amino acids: CASTNRGVGNTIYF. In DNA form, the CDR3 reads TGTGCCAGCACAAACAGGGGAGTTGGAAACACCATATATTTT.